This TCR beta chain was sequenced for a study of identifying expanded T cells in peripheral blood. Study-wide points: Clone count variance between roughly 2-week samples rose with total template count. Technical replicates showed roughly 1.2 changed clones; two weeks around 15; four weeks 19.

This clone was detected once. Its cognate antigen is unknown. During the collection period, no donor immune events like infections were recorded. This CDR3 contains 14 residues. V dropped 0 bases and J dropped 8 bases, with 14 bases sitting between them. Germline V gene sequence: CDR1 SGDLS, CDR2 YYNGEE. Assay used: immunoSEQ multiplex PCR; TCRdb lists only in-frame clones, some missing. The profile shows more than 85,000 clones, about nine tenths of them singletons. V and J are TRBV9 and TRBJ1-2; perhaps TRBD1 as D (6 bases). Material: blood. The TCR sequence derives from a person aged 18 to 75 in good health. The DNA for the CDR3 is TGTGCCAGCAGCGTAGCGTTGGGGGCTGGGGGCTACACCTTC. This codes for CASSVALGAGGYTF.